A selection of T cell receptor beta chains follows, all from one sample in a study of blood T cell repertoires in COVID-19. Profiled with immunoSEQ multiplex PCR; TCRdb holds only in-frame clones, not every one. The table lists fewer than 70,000 clones, almost 85% of them singletons, with 7.5% to 9% in the top ten. The source material was peripheral blood. Receptors were obtained from a man aged 45-65 years with active COVID-19. Each CDR3 is given with its conserved first and last residue. Fields, in order: CDR3 protein, CDR3 DNA, V gene, J gene, D gene, clone size. D genes are given only for firm matches. Size values are once, few and many counts, or a class for expanded clones, and some rows have none.

CDR3: CASSPQGDQETQYF
DNA: TGTGCCAGCAGTCCACAGGGGGACCAAGAGACCCAGTACTTC
V: TRBV6-5
J: TRBJ2-5
D: TRBD1
size: medium-sized

CDR3: CASRQIRRGEGPTGELFF
DNA: TGTGCCAGCAGACAGATCAGAAGGGGGGAGGGCCCCACCGGGGAGCTGTTTTTT
V: TRBV11-2
J: TRBJ2-2
D: NA
size: NA

CDR3: CATSSKQWGGRETQYF
DNA: TGTGCCACCAGCAGCAAGCAGTGGGGGGGTAGAGAGACCCAGTACTTC
V: TRBV15
J: TRBJ2-5
D: TRBD2
size: NA

CDR3: CASSSPRDSYNEQFF
DNA: TGTGCCAGCAGCTCACCGCGGGACTCCTACAATGAGCAGTTCTTC
V: TRBV7-2
J: TRBJ2-1
D: NA
size: NA

CDR3: CASSSQGTVNTEAFF
DNA: TGTGCCAGCAGTTCACAGGGTACGGTGAACACTGAAGCTTTCTTT
V: TRBV27
J: TRBJ1-1
D: NA
size: NA

CDR3: CASSHSPGDRRHGYTF
DNA: TGTGCCAGCAGCCACTCACCCGGGGACAGGCGACATGGCTACACCTTC
V: TRBV3-1/TRBV3-2
J: TRBJ1-2
D: TRBD1
size: NA

CDR3: CASSPSFPERDPYEQYF
DNA: TGTGCCAGCTCACCTTCCTTTCCCGAGCGGGACCCCTACGAGCAGTACTTC
V: TRBV18
J: TRBJ2-7
D: TRBD2
size: NA

CDR3: CATSERTSGGATDTQYF
DNA: TGTGCCACCAGTGAGAGGACTAGCGGGGGGGCGACAGATACGCAGTATTTT
V: TRBV24-1
J: TRBJ2-3
D: TRBD2
size: NA

CDR3: CASSLVQGNTEAFF
DNA: TGCGCCAGCAGCTTGGTCCAGGGGAACACTGAAGCTTTCTTT
V: TRBV5-1
J: TRBJ1-1
D: NA
size: NA

CDR3: CASSHRDRGYEQYF
DNA: TGTGCCAGCAGCCATCGGGACAGGGGCTACGAGCAGTACTTC
V: TRBV5-4
J: TRBJ2-7
D: TRBD1
size: NA

CDR3: CASSRAAGTSVHEQYF
DNA: TGTGCCAGCAGCAGGGCGGCGGGGACTAGCGTCCACGAGCAGTACTTC
V: TRBV5-4
J: TRBJ2-7
D: TRBD2
size: NA

CDR3: CASSSQGARTEAFF
DNA: TGTGCCAGCTCATCCCAGGGGGCGCGCACTGAAGCTTTCTTT
V: TRBV18
J: TRBJ1-1
D: TRBD1
size: NA

CDR3: CASSRSLGASGGSTDTQYF
DNA: TGTGCCAGCAGCCGCTCATTGGGGGCTAGCGGGGGTAGCACAGATACGCAGTATTTT
V: TRBV7-8
J: TRBJ2-3
D: TRBD2
size: NA

CDR3: CASSYVETRTNTGELFF
DNA: TGTGCCAGCAGCTATGTAGAAACTAGAACGAACACCGGGGAGCTGTTTTTT
V: TRBV11-2
J: TRBJ2-2
D: NA
size: NA

CDR3: CASSPRQKNGYTF
DNA: TGTGCCAGCAGCCCCCGACAGAAGAATGGCTACACCTTC
V: TRBV12-3/TRBV12-4
J: TRBJ1-2
D: NA
size: NA

CDR3: CATSSGGGGTYNEQFF
DNA: TGTGCCACCAGCAGTGGGGGCGGGGGGACCTACAATGAGCAGTTCTTC
V: TRBV15
J: TRBJ2-1
D: TRBD2
size: NA

CDR3: CAAKVGGAYEQYF
DNA: TGTGCCGCAAAGGTCGGGGGGGCGTACGAGCAGTACTTC
V: TRBV6-5
J: TRBJ2-7
D: TRBD2
size: NA

CDR3: CASSLWRGSGQGYSPLHF
DNA: TGTGCCAGCAGTTTATGGCGCGGGTCGGGACAGGGCTATTCACCCCTCCACTTT
V: TRBV27
J: TRBJ1-6
D: TRBD1
size: once

CDR3: CASSYRTGRNQPQHF
DNA: TGTGCCAGCAGTTATCGGACAGGGCGCAATCAGCCCCAGCATTTT
V: TRBV6-5
J: TRBJ1-5
D: TRBD1
size: NA

CDR3: CASSIRRAGKLSNQPQHF
DNA: TGTGCCAGTAGTATACGCAGGGCAGGGAAGTTGAGCAATCAGCCCCAGCATTTT
V: TRBV19
J: TRBJ1-5
D: NA
size: NA

CDR3: CASTQGFITGHGYTF
DNA: TGTGCCAGCACTCAGGGGTTCATAACGGGGCATGGCTACACCTTC
V: TRBV6-5
J: TRBJ1-2
D: NA
size: NA

CDR3: CASSLGWGDWQETQYF
DNA: TGTGCCAGCAGCCTAGGATGGGGGGATTGGCAAGAGACCCAGTACTTC
V: TRBV11-2
J: TRBJ2-5
D: NA
size: NA

CDR3: CASSPDSSYNSPLHF
DNA: TGCGCCAGCAGCCCTGACAGCTCCTATAATTCACCCCTCCACTTT
V: TRBV5-1
J: TRBJ1-6
D: NA
size: NA

CDR3: CASTLNTGHLTELFF
DNA: TGTGCCAGCACCTTAAACACAGGGCACCTTACGGAACTGTTTTTT
V: TRBV6-5
J: TRBJ1-4
D: NA
size: NA

CDR3: CASSSWQGGNVLTF
DNA: TGTGCCAGCAGCTCCTGGCAGGGAGGCAACGTCCTGACTTTC
V: TRBV5-5
J: TRBJ2-6
D: NA
size: NA

CDR3: CASSPEGLAKNIQYF
DNA: TGTGCCAGCTCCCCCGAGGGTCTAGCCAAAAACATTCAGTACTTC
V: TRBV2
J: TRBJ2-4
D: NA
size: NA

CDR3: CASSQEVRSNYGYTF
DNA: TGCGCCAGCAGCCAAGAAGTCAGATCTAACTATGGCTACACCTTC
V: TRBV4-3
J: TRBJ1-2
D: NA
size: NA

CDR3: CASSERGSGANVLTF
DNA: TGTGCCAGCAGCGAGCGGGGCTCTGGGGCCAACGTCCTGACTTTC
V: TRBV9
J: TRBJ2-6
D: TRBD2
size: NA

CDR3: CASSLSGALSYEQYF
DNA: TGCGCCAGCAGCTTGTCGGGAGCACTATCCTACGAGCAGTACTTC
V: TRBV5-1
J: TRBJ2-7
D: NA
size: NA